The 4 T cell receptor beta chains reported below all come from one sample, sequenced in a study of blood T cell repertoires in COVID-19. The table came from immunoSEQ multiplex PCR; TCRdb's copy has only in-frame clones and leaves some out. The sample has approximately 210,000 clones; more than 70% are singletons. Source material: PBMCs or T cells enriched from blood (not recorded which). These receptors came from a man aged 25 to 45 with acute COVID-19.

The chain links TRBV19 to TRBJ2-4, with 9 bases matching TRBD1. There are 18 residues in the CDR3. V lost 7 bases to trimming and J lost 0 bases; unmatched junction nucleotides: 13. Germline loops: CDR1 LNHDA, CDR2 SQIVND (reference sequence). This CDR3 reads CASTRQGVFLLAKNIQYF. The CDR3 DNA reads TGTGCCAGTACTCGACAGGGGGTGTTCCTACTAGCCAAAAACATTCAGTACTTC.

The chain combines TRBV3-1 (or the pseudogene TRBV3-2) with TRBJ2-3; TRBD2 aligns across 10 bases. After removal of 3 bases from V and 3 bases from J, the junction contained 18 bases not matched to a gene. The germline V gene encodes CDR1 LGHDT and CDR2 YNNKEL (reference sequence). The CDR3 is 20 amino acids. The CDR3 region is CASSQAPGSGGAGGTDTQYF. The CDR3 DNA reads as TGTGCCAGCAGCCAGGCCCCGGGAAGCGGGGGGGCCGGTGGAACAGATACGCAGTATTTT.

V gene TRBV6-1 combines with J gene TRBJ1-4; a possible D gene is TRBD1 (5 bases). Germline V gene data show CDR1 as MNHNS and CDR2 as SASEGT. Trimming cost V 2 bases and J 8 bases, with 15 bases left between them. The CDR3 runs 15 residues. Here the CDR3 reads CASSEYGRVEEKLFF. CDR3 nucleotide sequence: TGTGCCAGCAGTGAATACGGCAGGGTGGAGGAAAAACTGTTTTTT.

The chain links TRBV18 to TRBJ1-5; 7 bases are shared with TRBD1. Germline CDR1 is KGHSH and CDR2 is LQKENI. The CDR3 runs to 15 residues. Unmatched junction bases numbered 8, after V lost 4 bases and J lost 5 bases. This CDR3 reads CASSQQTGADQPQHF. The CDR3 DNA reads TGTGCCAGCTCACAACAAACAGGGGCGGATCAGCCCCAGCATTTT.